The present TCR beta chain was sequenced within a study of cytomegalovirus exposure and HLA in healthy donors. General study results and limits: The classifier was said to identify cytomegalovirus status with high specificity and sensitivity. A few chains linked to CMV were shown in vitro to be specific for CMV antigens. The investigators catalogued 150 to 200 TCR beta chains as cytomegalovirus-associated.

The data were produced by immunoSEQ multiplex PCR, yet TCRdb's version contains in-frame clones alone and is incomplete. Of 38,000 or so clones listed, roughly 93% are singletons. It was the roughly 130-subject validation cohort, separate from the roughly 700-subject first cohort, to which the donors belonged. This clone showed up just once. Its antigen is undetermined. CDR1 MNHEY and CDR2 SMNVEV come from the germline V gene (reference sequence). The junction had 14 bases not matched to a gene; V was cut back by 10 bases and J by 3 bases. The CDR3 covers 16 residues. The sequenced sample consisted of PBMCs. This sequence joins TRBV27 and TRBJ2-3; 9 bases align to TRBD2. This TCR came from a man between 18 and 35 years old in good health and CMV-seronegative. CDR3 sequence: CANIPVGLAITDTQYF. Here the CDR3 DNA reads TGTGCCAACATTCCCGTAGGACTAGCGATAACAGATACGCAGTATTTT.